The rows below give T cell receptor beta chains drawn from one sample of a study of T cells after yellow fever vaccination. One entry per CDR3 protein results from TCRdb running MiXCR on the 5' RACE reads. Of roughly 320,000 distinct CDR3 sequences listed, roughly 10% were seen once; the top ten hold about 3.3%. The sequenced sample was CD4+ T cells sorted from PBMCs, obtained 45 days after the yellow fever booster vaccination. The receptors were sampled from a man aged 18-30 years who received the YFV17D yellow fever vaccine. The CDR3 runs from the conserved cysteine through the conserved F or W. D genes are given only for firm matches. Only part of the rows carry a size: once, few, many, or a class if the clone is expanded.

v_call	clone_size	j_call	d_call	cdr3_aa	cdr3_nt
TRBV6-1	NA	TRBJ1-2	TRBD1	CATFDRGGGYTF	TGTGCCACCTTCGACAGGGGAGGCGGCTACACCTTC
TRBV27	NA	TRBJ1-1	NA	CASSLRVQGAEAFF	TGTGCCAGCAGTTTAAGAGTTCAGGGAGCTGAAGCTTTCTTT
TRBV5-4	few	TRBJ1-2	NA	CASSSQTGSDYGYTF	TGTGCCAGCAGCTCCCAAACGGGGAGTGACTATGGCTACACCTTC
TRBV10-3	few	TRBJ2-1	TRBD1	CAISVGAGGPNEQFF	TGTGCCATCAGTGTGGGGGCAGGGGGCCCCAATGAGCAGTTCTTC
TRBV4-2	NA	TRBJ2-3	TRBD2	CASSQDPGGGGTDTQYF	TGTGCCAGCAGCCAAGATCCCGGGGGGGGGGGCACAGATACGCAGTATTTT
TRBV5-4	few	TRBJ2-2	NA	CASTLEGGNTGELFF	TGTGCCAGCACCCTGGAGGGGGGGAACACCGGGGAGCTGTTTTTT
TRBV20-1	few	TRBJ2-3	NA	CSVRPPARSTDTQYF	TGCAGTGTTAGACCCCCGGCTAGAAGCACAGATACGCAGTATTTT
TRBV5-1	NA	TRBJ1-5	NA	CASSLGSSDNQPQHF	TGCGCCAGCAGTTTGGGATCATCGGACAATCAGCCCCAGCATTTT
TRBV24-1	NA	TRBJ2-2	TRBD1	CATKGQGGTGELFF	TGTGCCACCAAAGGACAGGGAGGCACCGGGGAGCTGTTTTTT
TRBV5-1	NA	TRBJ2-7	NA	CASSLDSYSYEQYF	TGCGCCAGCAGCTTGGACAGCTACTCCTACGAGCAGTACTTC
TRBV7-9	few	TRBJ1-1	NA	CASSLDWDTEAFF	TGTGCCAGCAGCTTAGATTGGGACACTGAAGCTTTCTTT
TRBV7-9	many	TRBJ2-5	NA	CASSRGTQETQYF	TGTGCCAGCAGCCGTGGGACTCAAGAGACCCAGTACTTC
TRBV7-2	NA	TRBJ2-1	NA	CASSLANWDDEQFF	TGTGCCAGCAGCTTAGCAAATTGGGACGATGAGCAGTTCTTC
TRBV6-2/TRBV6-3	NA	TRBJ2-1	TRBD2	CASRPGAGGLFNEQFF	TGTGCCAGCAGACCCGGAGCGGGGGGGCTTTTCAATGAGCAGTTCTTC
TRBV5-1	few	TRBJ2-3	TRBD1	CASNPQGAGTDTQYF	TGCGCCAGCAACCCTCAGGGGGCAGGCACAGATACGCAGTATTTT
TRBV4-1	NA	TRBJ1-5	NA	CASSPLYSNQPQHF	TGCGCCAGCAGCCCATTGTATAGCAATCAGCCCCAGCATTTT
TRBV10-2	many	TRBJ2-7	NA	CASSAVGGILGEQYF	TGCGCCAGCAGTGCCGTTGGGGGAATTCTAGGGGAGCAGTACTTC
TRBV7-2	few	TRBJ1-2	TRBD1	CASSSTGQGAGGYTF	TGTGCCAGCAGTTCTACCGGACAGGGGGCAGGAGGCTACACCTTC
TRBV5-1	few	TRBJ2-3	TRBD2	CASSSLSAGGQDTQYF	TGCGCCAGCAGCTCCCTCTCAGCGGGGGGGCAAGATACGCAGTATTTT
TRBV19	NA	TRBJ1-6	NA	CASAPGEVSPLHF	TGTGCCAGTGCGCCAGGGGAGGTTTCACCCCTCCACTTT
TRBV7-8	few	TRBJ2-1	NA	CASSPEGTSLEQFF	TGTGCCAGCAGCCCAGAGGGGACCTCCCTAGAGCAGTTCTTC
TRBV6-1	NA	TRBJ2-1	TRBD1	CAGDRENNEQFF	TGTGCCGGAGACAGGGAAAACAATGAGCAGTTCTTC
TRBV5-1	NA	TRBJ2-3	TRBD2	CASSTASAGDPDTQYF	TGCGCCAGCAGCACCGCTTCGGCGGGAGACCCAGATACGCAGTATTTT
TRBV5-4	few	TRBJ1-1	NA	CASSSTQDGNTEAFF	TGTGCCAGCAGCTCCACTCAGGACGGGAACACTGAAGCTTTCTTT
TRBV12-3/TRBV12-4	many	TRBJ2-5	NA	CASSPVGVGETQYF	TGTGCCAGCAGCCCGGTCGGGGTGGGGGAGACCCAGTACTTC
TRBV5-4	few	TRBJ1-1	NA	CASSRVGGANTEAFF	TGTGCCAGCAGCCGCGTCGGGGGAGCGAACACTGAAGCTTTCTTT
TRBV27	few	TRBJ2-2	NA	CASRDPMEAGELFF	TGTGCCAGCAGAGACCCCATGGAAGCCGGGGAGCTGTTTTTT
TRBV7-9	few	TRBJ2-5	TRBD2	CASGFRGEETQYF	TGTGCCAGCGGGTTCCGGGGGGAAGAGACCCAGTACTTC
TRBV7-9	few	TRBJ2-5	NA	CASASGWRAQETQYF	TGTGCCAGCGCGTCAGGCTGGAGGGCCCAAGAGACCCAGTACTTC
TRBV19	NA	TRBJ2-6	NA	CASTSSGANVLTF	TGTGCCAGTACTAGCTCTGGGGCCAACGTCCTGACTTTC
TRBV11-2	NA	TRBJ2-7	NA	CASSLRLRIAYEQYF	TGTGCCAGCAGCTTAAGATTACGAATCGCCTACGAGCAGTACTTC
TRBV14	NA	TRBJ1-5	NA	CASSQEGGQSGNQPQHF	TGTGCCAGCAGCCAAGAGGGTGGACAGTCTGGGAATCAGCCCCAGCATTTT
TRBV9	NA	TRBJ1-1	NA	CASSNRANTEAFF	TGTGCCAGCAGCAACCGGGCCAACACTGAAGCTTTCTTT
TRBV4-3	NA	TRBJ2-5	NA	CASTLTEGRVETQYF	TGCGCCAGCACGCTCACGGAGGGAAGAGTGGAGACCCAGTACTTC
TRBV11-2	many	TRBJ2-5	TRBD1	CASSLDRDRGRAETQYF	TGTGCCAGCAGCTTAGATCGGGACAGGGGGCGCGCAGAGACCCAGTACTTC
TRBV19	few	TRBJ2-5	NA	CASSMGSRGETQYF	TGTGCCAGTAGTATGGGGTCGCGAGGGGAGACCCAGTACTTC
TRBV20-1	NA	TRBJ2-5	NA	CSAKWDQETQYF	TGCAGTGCTAAATGGGACCAAGAGACCCAGTACTTC
TRBV18	NA	TRBJ2-5	NA	CASSAWVSETQYF	TGTGCCAGCTCGGCATGGGTTTCTGAGACCCAGTACTTC
TRBV6-5	many	TRBJ2-2	NA	CASRQGMNTGELFF	TGTGCCAGCAGGCAGGGCATGAACACCGGGGAGCTGTTTTTT
TRBV20-1	NA	TRBJ2-5	TRBD2	CSGGIGREETQYF	TGCAGTGGGGGGATAGGGAGGGAAGAGACCCAGTACTTC
TRBV28	few	TRBJ2-2	NA	CASSNPGGQAKLFF	TGTGCCAGCAGCAACCCCGGGGGACAAGCTAAGCTGTTTTTT
TRBV7-2	NA	TRBJ2-5	NA	CASSPTIETQYF	TGTGCCAGCAGCCCAACGATCGAGACCCAGTACTTC
TRBV15	many	TRBJ2-5	NA	CLPWEFQETQYF	TGTCTTCCCTGGGAATTTCAAGAGACCCAGTACTTC
TRBV6-2/TRBV6-3	NA	TRBJ1-2	NA	CARPKGIDGYTF	TGTGCCAGACCCAAGGGGATTGATGGCTACACCTTC
TRBV28	few	TRBJ2-1	TRBD2	CASRFGGGAYNEQFF	TGTGCCAGCAGGTTTGGCGGGGGGGCGTACAATGAGCAGTTCTTC
TRBV19	few	TRBJ2-5	NA	CASSTGSSTETQYF	TGTGCCAGTAGTACGGGGTCGTCTACGGAGACCCAGTACTTC
TRBV6-5	few	TRBJ2-7	NA	CASSYSGGIIDYEQYF	TGTGCCAGCAGTTACTCTGGGGGTATTATTGACTACGAGCAGTACTTC
TRBV3-1	many	TRBJ1-1	NA	CASSQRSEAFF	TGTGCCAGCAGCCAAAGGAGTGAAGCTTTCTTT
TRBV11-2	NA	TRBJ2-2	NA	CASSPSPGTGELFF	TGTGCCAGCAGCCCAAGTCCGGGGACCGGGGAGCTGTTTTTT
TRBV5-6	NA	TRBJ2-3	TRBD2	CASSPGLVLSDTQYF	TGTGCCAGCAGCCCGGGACTAGTCTTATCAGATACGCAGTATTTT
TRBV6-2/TRBV6-3	few	TRBJ1-1	NA	CASSYRTSGEAFF	TGTGCCAGCAGTTACCGGACTTCTGGTGAAGCTTTCTTT